Listed below are T cell receptor beta chains from one sample, sequenced in a study of T cell clones after liver transplantation. Method: immunoSEQ multiplex PCR; TCRdb's copy keeps in-frame clones and lacks some. The table has roughly 67,000 clones, 92% seen once. The sequencing here drew on CD4+ T cells from blood, taken roughly 26 months after liver transplant. These receptors originate from a human patient who received a liver transplant. Some T cells may be graft donor cells. Each CDR3 is given with its conserved first and last residue. D genes are given only for firm matches. Where a row states a size, it is once, few, many or the class of an expanded clone; other rows omit it.

>-|TRBJ1-2|once|15|TRBV19
TGTGCCAGTAGTATCACCGGGCCGTCTTATGGAGGCTACACCTTC
CASSITGPSYGGYTF
>-|TRBJ1-4|-|14|TRBV9
TGTGCCAGCAGCGTAGCGGCAGGGGACGAAAAACTGTTTTTT
CASSVAAGDEKLFF
>TRBD2|TRBJ2-7|-|16|TRBV5-1
TGCGCCAGCAGCTTGGATTCCGGGGGGATTCCCTACGAGCAGTACTTC
CASSLDSGGIPYEQYF
>TRBD1|TRBJ2-1|-|15|TRBV6-5
TGTGCCAGCAGTTCTTCCGGGACAGGGAACAATGAGCAGTTCTTC
CASSSSGTGNNEQFF
>TRBD1|TRBJ1-5|-|15|TRBV28
TGTGCCAGCAGTTTAACAGGGGGGGGGAATCAGCCCCAGCATTTT
CASSLTGGGNQPQHF
>TRBD1|TRBJ2-1|-|13|TRBV6-4
TGTGCCAGCCAACGCAACAGGGGCGATGAGCAGTTCTTC
CASQRNRGDEQFF
>TRBD2|TRBJ2-1|-|16|TRBV19
TGTGCCAGTAGTTTAAGCGGGAGGCGGGGTAGTCATGAGCAGTTCTTC
CASSLSGRRGSHEQFF
>-|TRBJ2-7|-|12|TRBV7-8
TGTGCCAGCAGCCATCGAGTTAACGAGCAGTACTTC
CASSHRVNEQYF
>TRBD1|TRBJ2-5|-|13|TRBV11-2
TGTGCCAGCAGCACAGGGGGTACGAAGACCCAGTACTTC
CASSTGGTKTQYF
>-|TRBJ2-1|-|16|TRBV21-1
TGTGCCAGCAGCAAAGAAGAGTCGCGCGCCAACAATGAGCAGTTCTTC
CASSKEESRANNEQFF
>-|TRBJ2-1|once|16|TRBV23-1
TGCGCCAGCAGTCAATACTCAGGGGCAGGGGTTAATGAGCAGTTCTTC
CASSQYSGAGVNEQFF
>TRBD1|TRBJ1-4|once|14|TRBV27
TGTGCCAGCGGGACAGGGATGGATGGTGAAAAACTGTTTTTT
CASGTGMDGEKLFF
>-|TRBJ2-7|-|17|TRBV12-5
TGTGCTAGTGGTTTGGTACTAAGTCGGGAACCTGTCTACGAGCAGTACTTC
CASGLVLSREPVYEQYF